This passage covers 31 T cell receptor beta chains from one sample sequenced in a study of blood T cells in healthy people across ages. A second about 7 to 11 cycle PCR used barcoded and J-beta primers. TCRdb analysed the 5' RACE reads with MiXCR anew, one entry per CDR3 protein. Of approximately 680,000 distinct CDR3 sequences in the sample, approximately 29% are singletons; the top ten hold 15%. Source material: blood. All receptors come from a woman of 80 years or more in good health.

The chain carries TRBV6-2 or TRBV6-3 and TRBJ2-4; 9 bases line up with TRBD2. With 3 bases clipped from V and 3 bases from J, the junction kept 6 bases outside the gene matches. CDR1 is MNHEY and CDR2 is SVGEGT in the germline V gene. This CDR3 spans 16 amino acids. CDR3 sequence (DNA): TGTGCCAGCAGTTATTCAGCGGGAGGCGACAAAAACATTCAGTACTTC. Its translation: CASSYSAGGDKNIQYF.

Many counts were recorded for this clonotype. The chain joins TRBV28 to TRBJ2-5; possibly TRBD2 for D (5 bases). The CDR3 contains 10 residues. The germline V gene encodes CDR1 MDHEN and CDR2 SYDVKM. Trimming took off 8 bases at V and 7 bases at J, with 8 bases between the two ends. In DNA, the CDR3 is TGTGCCAGCCAGCGGAGGACCCAGTACTTC. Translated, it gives CASQRRTQYF. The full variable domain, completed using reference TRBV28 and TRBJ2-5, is DVKVTQSSRYLVKRTGEKVFLECVQDMDHENMFWYRQDPGLGLRLIYFSYDVKMKEKGDIPEGYSVSREKKERFSLILESASTNQTSMYLCASQRRTQYFGPGTRLLVL.

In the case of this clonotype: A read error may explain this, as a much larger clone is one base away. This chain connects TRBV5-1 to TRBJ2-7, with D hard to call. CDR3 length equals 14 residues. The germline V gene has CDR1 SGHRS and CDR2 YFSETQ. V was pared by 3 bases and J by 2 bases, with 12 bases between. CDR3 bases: TGCGCCAGCAGCTGGGTCGGCAGGCCCTACGAGCAGTACTTC. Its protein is CASSWVGRPYEQYF.

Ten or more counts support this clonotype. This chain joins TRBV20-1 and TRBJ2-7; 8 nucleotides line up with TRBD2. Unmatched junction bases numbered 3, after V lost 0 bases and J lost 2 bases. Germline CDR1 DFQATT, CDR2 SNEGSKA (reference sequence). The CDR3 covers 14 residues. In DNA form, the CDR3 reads TGCAGTGCTAGAGATCCCGGGGGGGCCTACGAGCAGTACTTC. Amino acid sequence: CSARDPGGAYEQYF.

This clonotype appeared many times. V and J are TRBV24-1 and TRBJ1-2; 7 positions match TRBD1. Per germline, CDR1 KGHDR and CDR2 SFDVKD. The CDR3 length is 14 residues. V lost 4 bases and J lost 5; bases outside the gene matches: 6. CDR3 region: CATSEAGTVYGYTF. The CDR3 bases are TGTGCCACCAGTGAGGCCGGGACAGTTTATGGCTACACCTTC.

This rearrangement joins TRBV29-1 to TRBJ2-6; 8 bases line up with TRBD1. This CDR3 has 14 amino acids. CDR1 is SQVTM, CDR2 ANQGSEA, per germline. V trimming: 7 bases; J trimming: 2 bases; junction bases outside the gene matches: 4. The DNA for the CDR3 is TGCAGCGCTGTGACAGGGGCTGGGGCCAACGTCCTGACTTTC. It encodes CSAVTGAGANVLTF.

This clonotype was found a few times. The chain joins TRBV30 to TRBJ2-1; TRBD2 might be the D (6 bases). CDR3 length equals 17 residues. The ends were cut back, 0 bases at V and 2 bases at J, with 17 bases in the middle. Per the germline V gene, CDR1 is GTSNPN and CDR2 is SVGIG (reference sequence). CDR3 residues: CAWSVRAGWRAYNEQFF. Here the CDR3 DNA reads TGTGCCTGGAGTGTACGTGCGGGATGGAGGGCCTACAATGAGCAGTTCTTC. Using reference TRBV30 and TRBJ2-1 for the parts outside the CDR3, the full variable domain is SQTIHQWPATLVQPVGSPLSLECTVEGTSNPNLYWYRQAAGRGLQLLFYSVGIGQISSEVPQNLSASRPQDRQFILSSKKLLLSDSGFYLCAWSVRAGWRAYNEQFFGPGTRLTVL.

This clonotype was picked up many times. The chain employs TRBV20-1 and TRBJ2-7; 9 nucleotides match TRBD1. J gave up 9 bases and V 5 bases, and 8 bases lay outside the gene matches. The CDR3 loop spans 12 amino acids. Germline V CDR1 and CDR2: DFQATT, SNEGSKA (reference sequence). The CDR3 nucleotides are TGCAGTGCTTCCGGGACAGGGTGGCGGCAGTACTTC. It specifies CSASGTGWRQYF.

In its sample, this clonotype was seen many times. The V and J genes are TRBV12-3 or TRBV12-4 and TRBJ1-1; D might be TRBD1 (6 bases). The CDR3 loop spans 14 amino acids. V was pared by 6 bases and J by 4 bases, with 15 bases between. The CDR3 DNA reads TGTGCCAGCAGACTTAGCGTAGGGGGCACTGAAGCTTTCTTT. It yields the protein CASRLSVGGTEAFF.

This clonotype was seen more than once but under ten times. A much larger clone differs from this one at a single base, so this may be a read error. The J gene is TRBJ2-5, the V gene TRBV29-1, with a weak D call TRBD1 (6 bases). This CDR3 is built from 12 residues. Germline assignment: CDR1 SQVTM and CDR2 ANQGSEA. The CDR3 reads CSGETGWEIQYF. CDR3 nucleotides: TGCAGCGGAGAGACAGGCTGGGAGATCCAGTACTTC.

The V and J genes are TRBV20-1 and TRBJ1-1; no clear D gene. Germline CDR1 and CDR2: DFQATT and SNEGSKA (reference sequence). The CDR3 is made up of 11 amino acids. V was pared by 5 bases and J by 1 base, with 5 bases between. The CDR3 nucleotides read TGCAGTGCTGCCAAGAACACTGAAGCTTTCTTT. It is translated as CSAAKNTEAFF.

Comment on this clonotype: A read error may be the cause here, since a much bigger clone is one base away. The CDR3 is CASSVRLEVQYF. The CDR3 nucleotides read TGTGCCAGCAGCGTAAGGTTAGAGGTCCAGTACTTC. The J gene is TRBJ2-5, the V gene TRBV3-1, with no clear D. Trimming took 5 bases from V and 10 from J, leaving 14 bases between them. CDR3 length: 12 residues. Germline CDR1 and CDR2: LGHDT and YNNKEL (reference sequence).

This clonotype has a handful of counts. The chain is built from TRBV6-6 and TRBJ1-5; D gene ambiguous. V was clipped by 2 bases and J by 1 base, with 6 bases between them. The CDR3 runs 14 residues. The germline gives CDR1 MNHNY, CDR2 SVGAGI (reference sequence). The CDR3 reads CASSYGKSNQPQHF. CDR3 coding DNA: TGTGCCAGCAGTTACGGGAAGAGCAATCAGCCCCAGCATTTT.

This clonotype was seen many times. The DNA of the CDR3 is TGTGCCAGCAGCCAGGACACCGGGAAGAGGGAGACCCAGTACTTC. It translates to CASSQDTGKRETQYF. The V call is TRBV3-1, the J call TRBJ2-5; the D gene could be TRBD1 or TRBD2 (5 bases each). The CDR3 runs to 15 residues. Germline CDR1 LGHDT, CDR2 YNNKEL (reference sequence). Trimming pared 3 bases from V and 5 bases from J, leaving 16 bases between.

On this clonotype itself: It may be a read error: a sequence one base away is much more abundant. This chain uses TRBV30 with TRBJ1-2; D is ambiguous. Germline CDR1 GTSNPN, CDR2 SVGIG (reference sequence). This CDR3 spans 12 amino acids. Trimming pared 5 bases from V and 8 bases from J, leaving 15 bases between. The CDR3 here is CAWGAGRGGYTF. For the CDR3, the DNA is TGTGCCTGGGGTGCCGGTAGAGGCGGCTACACCTTC.

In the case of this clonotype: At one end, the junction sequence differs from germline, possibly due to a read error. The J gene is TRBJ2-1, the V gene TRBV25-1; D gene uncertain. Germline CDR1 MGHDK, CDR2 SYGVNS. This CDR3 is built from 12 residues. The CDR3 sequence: CASREYRDEQCF. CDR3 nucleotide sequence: TGTGCCAGCAGGGAATACCGAGATGAGCAGTGCTTC.

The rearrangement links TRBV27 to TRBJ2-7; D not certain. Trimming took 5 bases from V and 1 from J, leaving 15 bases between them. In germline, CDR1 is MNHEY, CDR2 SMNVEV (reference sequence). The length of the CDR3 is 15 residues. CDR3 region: CASSKIRVGSYEQYF. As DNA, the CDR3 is TGTGCCAGCAGTAAGATAAGGGTGGGTTCCTACGAGCAGTACTTC.

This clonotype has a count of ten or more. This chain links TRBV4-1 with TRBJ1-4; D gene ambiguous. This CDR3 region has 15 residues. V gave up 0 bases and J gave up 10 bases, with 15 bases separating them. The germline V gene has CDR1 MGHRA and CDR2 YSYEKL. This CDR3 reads CASSQDSPQTGKLFF. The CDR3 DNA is TGCGCCAGCAGCCAAGATTCCCCCCAAACGGGAAAACTGTTTTTT.

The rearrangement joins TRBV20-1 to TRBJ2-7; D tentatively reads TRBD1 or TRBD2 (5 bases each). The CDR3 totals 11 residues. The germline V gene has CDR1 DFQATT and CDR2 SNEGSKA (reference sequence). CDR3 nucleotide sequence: TGCAGCCAGCAGTGGGGGTGGGAGCAGTACTTC. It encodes CSQQWGWEQYF.

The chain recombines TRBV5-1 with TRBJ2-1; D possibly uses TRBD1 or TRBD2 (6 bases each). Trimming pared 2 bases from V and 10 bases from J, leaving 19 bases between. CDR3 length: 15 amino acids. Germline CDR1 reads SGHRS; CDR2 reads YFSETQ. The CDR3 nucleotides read TGCGCCAGCAGCTTAAACCGGAGGGGGAGTGGGGAGCAGTTCTTC. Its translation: CASSLNRRGSGEQFF.

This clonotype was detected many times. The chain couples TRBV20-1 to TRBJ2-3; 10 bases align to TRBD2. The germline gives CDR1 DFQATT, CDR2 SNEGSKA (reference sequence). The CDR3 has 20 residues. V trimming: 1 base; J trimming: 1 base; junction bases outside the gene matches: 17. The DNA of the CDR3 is TGCAGTGCTAGAGCGGGGGGAACGGCTAGCGGGGGATGGGGCACAGATACGCAGTATTTT. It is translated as CSARAGGTASGGWGTDTQYF.

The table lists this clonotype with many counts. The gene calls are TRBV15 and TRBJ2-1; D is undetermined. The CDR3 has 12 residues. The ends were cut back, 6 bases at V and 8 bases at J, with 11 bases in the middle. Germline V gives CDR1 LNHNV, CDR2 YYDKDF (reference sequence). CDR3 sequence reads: CATSKNSDEQFF. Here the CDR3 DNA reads TGTGCCACCAGTAAAAACTCCGATGAGCAGTTCTTC.

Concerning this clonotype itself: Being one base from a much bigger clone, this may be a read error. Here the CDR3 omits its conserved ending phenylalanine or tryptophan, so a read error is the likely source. Written as DNA, the CDR3 is TGCGCCAGCAGCTCCCAAACAGGGGTCACTGAAGCTTTCCTT. Translating it yields CASSSQTGVTEAFL. The rearrangement joins TRBV5-1 to TRBJ1-1, with TRBD1 matching over 7 bases. This CDR3 is 14 amino acids long. Trimming at V came to 3 bases and at J to 4 bases, leaving 6 bases not matched to a gene. Germline lookup yields CDR1 SGHRS and CDR2 YFSETQ.

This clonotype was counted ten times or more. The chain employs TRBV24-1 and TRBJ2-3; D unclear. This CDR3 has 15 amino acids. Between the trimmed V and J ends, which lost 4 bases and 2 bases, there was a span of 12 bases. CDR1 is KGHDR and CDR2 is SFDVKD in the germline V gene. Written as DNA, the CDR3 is TGTGCCACCAGTGAAGGGTATCCCCCCACAGATACGCAGTATTTT. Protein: CATSEGYPPTDTQYF.

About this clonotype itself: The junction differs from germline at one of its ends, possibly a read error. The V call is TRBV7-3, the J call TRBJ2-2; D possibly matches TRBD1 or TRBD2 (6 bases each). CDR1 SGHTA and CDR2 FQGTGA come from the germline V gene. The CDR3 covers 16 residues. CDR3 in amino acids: CASSLNRVAVRGERFF. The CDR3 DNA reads TGTGCCAGCAGCTTAAACAGGGTTGCAGTCCGCGGGGAGCGGTTTTTT.

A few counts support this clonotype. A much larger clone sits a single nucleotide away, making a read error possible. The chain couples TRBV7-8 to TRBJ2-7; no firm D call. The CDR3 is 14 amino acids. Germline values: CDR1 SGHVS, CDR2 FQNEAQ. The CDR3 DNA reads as TGTGCCAACAGCTTTATCAGAGTGGACTACGAGCAGTACTTC. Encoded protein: CANSFIRVDYEQYF.

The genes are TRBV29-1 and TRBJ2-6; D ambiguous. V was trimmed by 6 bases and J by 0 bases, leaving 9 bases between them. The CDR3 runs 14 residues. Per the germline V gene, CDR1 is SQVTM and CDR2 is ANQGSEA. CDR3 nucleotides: TGCAGCGTGAAGCAGTACTCTGGGGCCAACGTCCTGACTTTC. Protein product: CSVKQYSGANVLTF. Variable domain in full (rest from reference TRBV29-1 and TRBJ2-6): SAVISQKPSRDICQRGTSLTIQCQVDSQVTMMFWYRQQPGQSLTLIATANQGSEATYESGFVIDKFPISRPNLTFSTLTVSNMSPEDSSIYLCSVKQYSGANVLTFGAGSRLTVL.

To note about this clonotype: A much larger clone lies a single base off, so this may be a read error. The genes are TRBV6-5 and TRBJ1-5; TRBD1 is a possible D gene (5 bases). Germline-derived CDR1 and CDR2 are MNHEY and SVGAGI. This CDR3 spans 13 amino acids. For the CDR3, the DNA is TGTGCCGGCAGGGAGGGAAAGAATCAGCCCCAGCATTTT. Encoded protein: CAGREGKNQPQHF.

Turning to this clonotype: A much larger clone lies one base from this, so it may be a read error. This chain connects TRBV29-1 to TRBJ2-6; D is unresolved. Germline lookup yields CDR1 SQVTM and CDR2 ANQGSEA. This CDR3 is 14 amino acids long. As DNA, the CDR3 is TGCAGCGTTGGTTGGGCCTCTGGGACCAACGTCCTGACTTTC. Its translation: CSVGWASGTNVLTF.

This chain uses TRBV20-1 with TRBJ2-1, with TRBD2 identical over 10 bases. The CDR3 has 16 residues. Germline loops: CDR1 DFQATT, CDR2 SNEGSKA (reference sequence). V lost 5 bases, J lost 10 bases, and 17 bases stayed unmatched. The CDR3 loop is CSASLSAGGITREQFF. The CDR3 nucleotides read TGCAGTGCTTCTCTCTCAGCGGGGGGGATCACAAGAGAGCAGTTCTTC.

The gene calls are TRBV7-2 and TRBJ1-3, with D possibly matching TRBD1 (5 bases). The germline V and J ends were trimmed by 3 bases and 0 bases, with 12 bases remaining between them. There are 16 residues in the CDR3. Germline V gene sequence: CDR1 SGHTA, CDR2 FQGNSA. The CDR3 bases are TGTGCCAGCAGCTTGGGACGGGACCTCTCTGGAAACACCATATATTTT. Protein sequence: CASSLGRDLSGNTIYF.